Listed below are T cell receptor beta chains from one sample, sequenced in a study of T cells in localized non-small cell lung cancer. Sequenced by immunoSEQ multiplex PCR; TCRdb stores in-frame clones only, minus some. Counted here are roughly 4,000 clones, roughly 29% occurring once; the ten biggest clones make up roughly 8.5%. Material: lung tumor tissue, obtained before any cancer treatment. The receptors were gathered from a man aged 40 to 70 with stage I lung adenocarcinoma. The CDR3 runs from the conserved cysteine through the conserved F or W. A D gene is named only where the DNA matches it firmly. The size entry is marked missing in some rows and otherwise reads once, few, many or a size class.

J gene	clone size	V gene	D gene	CDR3 protein	CDR3 DNA
TRBJ2-2	NA	TRBV10-2	NA	CASRDSVDTGELFF	TGCGCCAGCAGGGATAGCGTGGACACCGGGGAGCTGTTTTTT
TRBJ2-3	NA	TRBV5-1	NA	CASSLQGLGTDTQYF	TGCGCCAGCAGCTTGCAGGGGTTAGGGACAGATACGCAGTATTTT
TRBJ1-3	NA	TRBV30	NA	CAWSVSVDQGNTIYF	TGTGCCTGGAGTGTGTCGGTCGACCAAGGAAACACCATATATTTT
TRBJ1-3	large	TRBV11-3	TRBD1	CASSLGGGYGNTIYF	TGTGCCAGCAGCTTAGGAGGGGGCTATGGAAACACCATATATTTT
TRBJ1-2	NA	TRBV29-1	NA	CSVENGGYGYTF	TGCAGCGTTGAAAATGGGGGCTATGGCTACACCTTC
TRBJ2-7	NA	TRBV14	NA	CASSQDSAGDHPYEQYF	TGTGCCAGCAGCCAAGATTCAGCAGGGGACCACCCCTACGAGCAGTACTTC
TRBJ2-2	NA	TRBV28	NA	CASRDLGRANTGELFF	TGTGCCAGCAGAGACCTAGGGCGGGCGAACACCGGGGAGCTGTTTTTT
TRBJ2-3	NA	TRBV30	TRBD2	CAWSVTSGDTQYF	TGTGCCTGGAGTGTAACTAGCGGTGATACGCAGTATTTT
TRBJ1-5	few	TRBV6-8	NA	CASSDRGRSNQPQHF	TGTGCCAGCAGTGATCGGGGACGTAGCAATCAGCCCCAGCATTTT
TRBJ1-1	NA	TRBV11-3	NA	CASSSLRGASEAFF	TGTGCCAGCAGCTCGCTTCGTGGGGCAAGTGAAGCTTTCTTT
TRBJ2-7	NA	TRBV5-1	TRBD2	CASSRTSGSDEQYF	TGCGCCAGCAGCCGGACTAGCGGGAGCGACGAGCAGTACTTC
TRBJ1-4	NA	TRBV11-3	TRBD1	CASSDGQGPGNEKLFF	TGTGCCAGCAGCGACGGACAGGGCCCAGGAAATGAAAAACTGTTTTTT
TRBJ1-5	few	TRBV13	NA	CASSLGGPGDQPQHF	TGTGCCAGCAGCTTAGGCGGGCCAGGTGATCAGCCCCAGCATTTT
TRBJ2-7	few	TRBV5-1	TRBD1	CASSLGGSGQIYEQYF	TGCGCCAGCAGCTTGGGGGGGTCGGGACAGATATACGAGCAGTACTTC
TRBJ2-3	few	TRBV6-1	NA	CASSEASFSPADTQYF	TGTGCCAGCAGTGAAGCGTCCTTCAGTCCCGCAGATACGCAGTATTTT
TRBJ2-3	once	TRBV19	NA	CASSLQSSDTQYF	TGTGCCAGTAGTCTCCAGTCGTCAGATACGCAGTATTTT
TRBJ1-1	few	TRBV11-3	TRBD1	CASSKGQGNTEAFF	TGTGCCAGCAGCAAAGGACAGGGTAACACTGAAGCTTTCTTT
TRBJ1-3	NA	TRBV11-3	TRBD1	CASSLRDSLLSGNTIYF	TGTGCCAGCAGCTTGAGGGACAGCCTTCTCTCTGGAAACACCATATATTTT
TRBJ1-3	NA	TRBV19	NA	CASSIEGRYSGNTIYF	TGTGCCAGTAGTATTGAGGGGCGCTACTCTGGAAACACCATATATTTT
TRBJ1-5	medium-sized	TRBV11-3	NA	CASSLGRAHPHYSNQPQHF	TGTGCCAGCAGCTTAGGGAGGGCCCACCCACACTATAGCAATCAGCCCCAGCATTTT
TRBJ1-4	NA	TRBV7-2	NA	CASRPGANEKLFF	TGTGCCAGCCGCCCAGGAGCTAATGAAAAACTGTTTTTT
TRBJ2-7	NA	TRBV5-1	NA	CASSTSGQTSYEQYF	TGCGCCAGCAGCACCTCGGGACAAACCTCCTACGAGCAGTACTTC
TRBJ1-1	few	TRBV19	NA	CASQLGFTEAFF	TGTGCCAGTCAATTGGGGTTCACTGAAGCTTTCTTT
TRBJ1-5	NA	TRBV30	NA	CAWSGGPDQPQHF	TGTGCCTGGAGCGGGGGCCCCGATCAGCCCCAGCATTTT
TRBJ2-1	NA	TRBV29-1	NA	CSVERIRGYNEQFF	TGCAGCGTTGAAAGAATACGGGGCTACAATGAGCAGTTCTTC
TRBJ1-6	medium-sized	TRBV6-8	NA	CASGQGNSPLHF	TGTGCCAGCGGCCAGGGGAATTCACCCCTCCACTTT
TRBJ1-3	NA	TRBV30	NA	CAWKGTGNTIYF	TGTGCCTGGAAGGGGACTGGAAACACCATATATTTT
TRBJ2-1	NA	TRBV18	TRBD2	CASSLGTSGINEQFF	TGTGCCAGCTCACTAGGGACTAGCGGGATCAATGAGCAGTTCTTC
TRBJ2-7	NA	TRBV9	NA	CASSVEGLTYEQYF	TGTGCCAGCAGCGTAGAAGGGTTAACCTACGAGCAGTACTTC
TRBJ2-1	NA	TRBV23-1	NA	CASSLGGAQLEQFF	TGCGCCAGCAGCTTGGGAGGCGCCCAGCTTGAGCAGTTCTTC
TRBJ1-2	medium-sized	TRBV6-8	NA	CATSAPAYGYTF	TGTGCCACTTCCGCCCCGGCTTATGGCTACACCTTC
TRBJ1-2	NA	TRBV11-3	TRBD1	CASSLGSGGLSYTF	TGTGCCAGCAGCTTAGGGTCAGGGGGATTGAGCTACACCTTC
TRBJ2-1	medium-sized	TRBV11-3	TRBD2	CASSGTSGSMNEQFF	TGTGCCAGCAGCGGGACTAGCGGGAGTATGAATGAGCAGTTCTTC
TRBJ1-5	NA	TRBV18	TRBD1	CASSPQGGQPQHF	TGTGCCAGCTCCCCTCAGGGGGGTCAGCCCCAGCATTTT
TRBJ1-1	NA	TRBV29-1	NA	CSVEDPGAGTEAFF	TGCAGCGTTGAAGATCCAGGGGCGGGCACTGAAGCTTTCTTT
TRBJ2-7	few	TRBV6-8	TRBD2	CASSSGTRTPEQYF	TGTGCCAGCAGTTCCGGGACTAGAACGCCCGAGCAGTACTTC
TRBJ2-5	few	TRBV28	NA	CASSLAEGEETQYF	TGTGCCAGCAGTTTAGCGGAGGGGGAAGAGACCCAGTACTTC
TRBJ1-2	NA	TRBV15	NA	CATNPLGGEGQPYGYTF	TGTGCCACCAACCCCCTGGGGGGCGAAGGACAGCCCTATGGCTACACCTTC
TRBJ1-5	NA	TRBV19	TRBD1	CASSPDRGSNQPQHF	TGTGCCAGTAGTCCCGACAGGGGTAGCAATCAGCCCCAGCATTTT
TRBJ1-4	NA	TRBV28	TRBD1	CASSPWTGTNEKLFF	TGTGCCAGCAGTCCTTGGACAGGGACTAATGAAAAACTGTTTTTT
TRBJ1-5	medium-sized	TRBV6-8	NA	CASTQPGGAKSNQPQHF	TGTGCCAGCACCCAACCCGGGGGGGCCAAGAGCAATCAGCCCCAGCATTTT
TRBJ2-7	few	TRBV30	NA	CAWSVTRVRPPGEQYF	TGTGCCTGGAGTGTAACCCGGGTAAGGCCACCGGGGGAGCAGTACTTC
TRBJ2-1	NA	TRBV5-1	TRBD2	CASSPRTSFNEQFF	TGCGCCAGCAGCCCCAGGACTAGTTTCAATGAGCAGTTCTTC
TRBJ1-1	NA	TRBV11-3	TRBD1	CASSTGTGGIGEAFF	TGTGCCAGCAGCACCGGGACAGGGGGCATTGGTGAAGCTTTCTTT
TRBJ1-1	few	TRBV19	TRBD1	CASSWGTGQSAFF	TGTGCCAGTAGTTGGGGGACAGGGCAGTCGGCTTTCTTT
TRBJ1-1	few	TRBV19	TRBD1	CASSARTGTNTEAFF	TGTGCCAGTAGTGCGAGGACAGGGACTAACACTGAAGCTTTCTTT
TRBJ2-7	NA	TRBV11-3	NA	CASSSGLGDYEQYF	TGTGCCAGCAGCTCGGGACTGGGGGACTACGAGCAGTACTTC
TRBJ1-1	few	TRBV5-1	TRBD1	CASSLVARGQWNTEAFF	TGCGCCAGCAGCTTGGTGGCCCGGGGACAGTGGAACACTGAAGCTTTCTTT
TRBJ1-5	few	TRBV6-8	NA	CASSYLDSLNQPQHF	TGTGCCAGCAGTTACCTGGACAGCCTAAATCAGCCCCAGCATTTT
TRBJ2-3	NA	TRBV19	NA	CASSRISGLSTDTQYF	TGTGCCAGTAGTAGAATTAGCGGTCTCAGCACAGATACGCAGTATTTT
TRBJ1-2	few	TRBV11-3	TRBD1	CASSLGQGIRGYTF	TGTGCCAGCAGCTTAGGACAGGGAATTAGAGGCTACACCTTC
TRBJ2-1	NA	TRBV29-1	TRBD2	CSVEATGLASGEQFF	TGCAGCGTTGAAGCTACCGGACTAGCGAGTGGTGAGCAGTTCTTC
TRBJ1-3	NA	TRBV18	NA	CASSPARDRNTIYF	TGTGCCAGCTCACCGGCTCGAGACAGAAACACCATATATTTT
TRBJ2-1	few	TRBV9	TRBD2	CASSAGSGTNEQFF	TGTGCCAGCAGCGCGGGTAGCGGGACTAATGAGCAGTTCTTC
TRBJ2-1	few	TRBV6-8	TRBD2	CAIRATSGGALTYNEQFF	TGTGCCATCAGGGCGACTAGCGGGGGGGCCTTGACCTACAATGAGCAGTTCTTC